This T cell receptor (beta chain) appears in the sequencing data of a study of lymphopenia after photon versus proton radiotherapy. In its sample, this clone was seen once. Clones were sequenced by immunoSEQ multiplex PCR, and TCRdb holds only the in-frame ones, with some missing. Seen here are roughly 76,000 clones, about 90% observed once, and the top ten hold about 2%. The starting material was peripheral blood, obtained from a patient treated with photon-based radiotherapy. This TCR derives from a middle-aged woman with cholangiocarcinoma.

The CDR3 is CASSWEIQETQYF. The CDR3 DNA reads TGTGCCAGCAGTTGGGAGATCCAAGAGACCCAGTACTTC. The gene calls are TRBV2 and TRBJ2-5; a possible D gene is TRBD2 (5 bases). From germline, CDR1 is SNHLY and CDR2 FYNNEI. The CDR3 has 13 residues. V was cut by 5 bases and J by 1 base, with 8 bases left in between.